The 30 T cell receptor beta chains reported below all come from one sample, sequenced in a study of CD8 T cells in Susac syndrome. RNA was extracted with the RNeasy kit, and a quantity of roughly 0.5 to 1 ug was reverse transcribed using random hexamers. TCRdb analysed the immunoSEQ multiplex PCR reads with MiXCR anew, one entry per CDR3 protein. This table holds about 80,000 distinct CDR3 sequences, about 94% found once. Sequenced input: CD8+ T cells from PBMCs. These receptor sequences come from a human donor in good health.

This sequence joins TRBV7-2 and TRBJ2-7, with D possibly TRBD1 on 6 matching bases. Per germline, CDR1 SGHTA and CDR2 FQGNSA. This CDR3 is built from 13 residues. The V end lost 8 bases, the J end lost 9 bases, and 20 bases lay between the germline ends. CDR3 nucleotide sequence: TGTGCCAGCGAGGGGGTATCTACGGGCAGGCAGTACTTC. Encoded protein: CASEGVSTGRQYF.

The rearrangement uses TRBV5-1 and TRBJ2-2, with TRBD2 matching over 9 bases. The CDR3 is 19 amino acids. With V trimmed by 1 base and J by 7 bases, 17 bases remained unmatched. The germline V gene has CDR1 SGHRS and CDR2 YFSETQ. The CDR3: CASSLLLGPSGGRNGELFF. The CDR3 DNA sequence: TGCGCCAGCAGCTTGCTCTTGGGCCCCAGCGGGGGGAGAAACGGGGAGCTGTTTTTT.

V gene TRBV30 combines with J gene TRBJ2-2, with TRBD2 as a possible D gene (5 bases). The V end was cut by 2 bases, the J end by 4 bases, with 8 bases between. Germline CDR1 is GTSNPN and CDR2 is SVGIG (reference sequence). The CDR3 runs to 13 residues. CDR3 nucleotides: TGTGCCTGGAGTTCGGGGAGCACCGGGGAGCTGTTTTTT. Protein: CAWSSGSTGELFF. Based on the CDR3 plus reference TRBV30 and TRBJ2-2, the full variable domain is SQTIHQWPATLVQPVGSPLSLECTVEGTSNPNLYWYRQAAGRGLQLLFYSVGIGQISSEVPQNLSASRPQDRQFILSSKKLLLSDSGFYLCAWSSGSTGELFFGEGSRLTVL.

The chain employs TRBV12-3 or TRBV12-4 and TRBJ1-1; D remains unclear. The V gene lost 4 bases and the J gene lost 5 bases, with 8 bases spanning the gap. The length of the CDR3 is 12 residues. CDR3 residues: CASSSPGTEAFF. CDR3 coding DNA: TGTGCCAGCAGTTCACCGGGGACTGAAGCTTTCTTT.

This chain connects TRBV19 to TRBJ1-1, with 10 bases lining up with TRBD1. The junction had 5 bases not matched to a gene; V was cut back by 7 bases and J by 6 bases. The CDR3 has 13 residues. The V gene's germline CDR1 is LNHDA and CDR2 SQIVND (reference sequence). In DNA, the CDR3 is TGTGCCAGTACCCTGGACAGGGGGGCTGAAGCTTTCTTT. Translated: CASTLDRGAEAFF.

The V and J genes are TRBV27 and TRBJ2-1, with D possibly matching TRBD2 (5 bases). Germline V lookup: CDR1 MNHEY, CDR2 SMNVEV (reference sequence). The CDR3 loop spans 16 amino acids. The V gene lost 5 bases and the J gene lost 9 bases, with 23 bases spanning the gap. Here the CDR3 reads CASSPSWARSAGEQFF. CDR3 coding DNA: TGTGCCAGCAGTCCTAGTTGGGCTAGATCGGCGGGTGAGCAGTTCTTC.

V usage is TRBV7-8 and J usage is TRBJ1-2; D unclear. This CDR3 has 13 residues. The V gene lost 0 bases and the J gene lost 4 bases, with 6 bases spanning the gap. CDR1 is SGHVS, CDR2 FQNEAQ, per germline. The CDR3 sequence is CASSLANGYGYTF. The CDR3 DNA sequence: TGTGCCAGCAGCTTAGCGAACGGCTATGGCTACACCTTC.

The rearrangement joins TRBV9 to TRBJ2-7; 7 bases agree with TRBD1. Trimming at V came to 4 bases and at J to 3 bases, leaving 4 bases not matched to a gene. Germline CDR1 SGDLS, CDR2 YYNGEE. This CDR3 has 13 amino acids. The CDR3 DNA is TGTGCCAGCAGCTTGGGGGACAGCTACGAGCAGTACTTC. Its translation: CASSLGDSYEQYF.

V usage is TRBV20-1 and J usage is TRBJ2-1; D not resolved. Germline V gene sequence: CDR1 DFQATT, CDR2 SNEGSKA (reference sequence). This CDR3 is 15 amino acids long. V lost 0 bases, J lost 0 bases, and 9 bases lay in between. The CDR3: CSARDAVSSYNEQFF. CDR3 coding DNA: TGCAGTGCTAGAGACGCGGTGAGCTCCTACAATGAGCAGTTCTTC.

The chain links TRBV27 to TRBJ1-2, with D unresolved. The CDR3 is made up of 14 amino acids. V lost 2 bases to trimming and J lost 6 bases, with 13 bases between them. Germline values: CDR1 MNHEY, CDR2 SMNVEV (reference sequence). CDR3 bases: TGTGCCAGCAGTTTAAGCGCGGGATTAGATGGCTACACCTTC. It translates to CASSLSAGLDGYTF.

On this clonotype itself: Relative to the germline gene, one junction end is altered; a read error may explain this. The gene calls are TRBV7-7 and TRBJ2-1; 8 bases match TRBD2. CDR3 size: 18 residues. From germline, CDR1 is SSHAT and CDR2 FNYEAQ (reference sequence). CDR3: CASSLDPAGEEVYNEQFF. The DNA of the CDR3 is TGTGCTAGCAGCTTAGATCCAGCGGGGGAGGAGGTCTACAATGAGCAGTTCTTC.

The chain uses TRBV20-1 and TRBJ1-2; tentatively, D is TRBD1 (5 bases). The germline V and J ends were trimmed by 5 bases and 2 bases, with 12 bases remaining between them. The germline CDR1 and CDR2 sequences are DFQATT and SNEGSKA (reference sequence). The CDR3 has 13 amino acids. The CDR3 DNA follows: TGCAGTGCTTCCACCAGGGAGAACTATGGCTACACCTTC. Translation gives CSASTRENYGYTF.

This clonotype was counted once. The chain combines TRBV15 with TRBJ2-1, with D possibly matching TRBD1 (5 bases). Trimming stripped 5 bases from V and 8 bases from J, with 13 bases between. CDR3 size: 13 residues. Germline V lookup: CDR1 LNHNV, CDR2 YYDKDF (reference sequence). The CDR3 sequence is CATSRPGRDEQFF. CDR3 DNA sequence: TGTGCCACCAGCCGCCCCGGCAGGGATGAGCAGTTCTTC.

J is TRBJ2-1 and V is TRBV20-1; TRBD2 matches at 10 bases. The CDR3 sequence is 17 residues long. V lost 5 bases and J lost 0; bases outside the gene matches: 10. Germline V CDR1 and CDR2: DFQATT, SNEGSKA (reference sequence). The CDR3 nucleotides are TGCAGTGCTGGGGGAGTAGCGGGGGGCTACTCCTACAATGAGCAGTTCTTC. Translating it yields CSAGGVAGGYSYNEQFF.

V is TRBV9 and J is TRBJ2-3; TRBD2 matches 7 bases. The CDR3 has 15 residues. V was clipped by 3 bases and J by 0 bases; unmatched bases: 4. Germline V gene lookup returns CDR1 SGDLS and CDR2 YYNGEE. The CDR3 coding sequence is TGTGCCAGCAGCGGTTGGGGAGGGAGCACAGATACGCAGTATTTT. It is translated as CASSGWGGSTDTQYF.

In its sample, this clonotype was seen once. The chain combines TRBV9 with TRBJ1-1, with D tentatively TRBD1 (6 bases). The ends were cut back, 0 bases at V and 0 bases at J, with 18 bases in the middle. Germline V gene sequence: CDR1 SGDLS, CDR2 YYNGEE. The CDR3 covers 18 residues. CDR3 protein: CASSVAYREGAMNTEAFF. DNA for the CDR3: TGTGCCAGCAGCGTAGCCTACAGGGAAGGGGCCATGAACACTGAAGCTTTCTTT.

The chain employs TRBV12-3 or TRBV12-4 and TRBJ1-1; D is unclear. V was shortened by 3 bases and J by 9 bases, with 5 bases between the two germline ends. The CDR3 is 10 residues long. The CDR3 here is CASSFEKAFF. In nucleotides, the CDR3 is TGTGCCAGCAGTTTTGAGAAAGCTTTCTTT.

The rearrangement uses TRBV9 and TRBJ2-7; D could derive from TRBD1 or TRBD2 (5 bases each). With 4 bases removed from V and 6 bases from J, the gap between germline ends came to 20 bases. The CDR3 has 15 residues. The germline gives CDR1 SGDLS, CDR2 YYNGEE. DNA of the CDR3: TGTGCCAGCAGCCCTACCGGGACGCTCCAAGCCGAGCAGTACTTC. This gives the protein CASSPTGTLQAEQYF.

V is TRBV12-3 or TRBV12-4 and J is TRBJ2-7; 13 nucleotides align to TRBD2. The CDR3 has 15 amino acids. J gave up 4 bases and V 6 bases, and 6 bases lay outside the gene matches. The CDR3 loop is CASRETSGGIYEQYF. Written as DNA, the CDR3 is TGTGCCAGCAGGGAGACTAGCGGGGGGATATACGAGCAGTACTTC.

The chain employs TRBV27 and TRBJ2-7; D is perhaps TRBD1 (6 bases). Per germline, CDR1 MNHEY and CDR2 SMNVEV (reference sequence). The CDR3 spans 13 residues. Trimming shortened V by 6 bases and J by 3 bases, and 12 bases separated the two germline ends. The CDR3 sequence: CASRRGGVYEQYF. The CDR3 nucleotides are TGTGCCAGCAGGAGAGGGGGAGTCTACGAGCAGTACTTC.

V is TRBV7-6 and J is TRBJ2-1; D unresolved. Germline CDR1 reads SGHVS; CDR2 reads FNYEAQ. V lost 8 bases and J lost 7, with 12 bases in between. The CDR3 is 12 amino acids. The CDR3 region is CASGYGRNEQFF. The CDR3 DNA is TGTGCCAGCGGATATGGAAGGAATGAGCAGTTCTTC.

The V call is TRBV27, the J call TRBJ2-3, with D uncertain. The V and J ends lost 5 bases and 0 bases respectively, with 15 bases between them. The CDR3 runs to 16 residues. Germline lookup yields CDR1 MNHEY and CDR2 SMNVEV (reference sequence). CDR3 in DNA: TGTGCCAGCAGTCCATCGCAGCAGGCTAGCACAGATACGCAGTATTTT. Amino acid sequence: CASSPSQQASTDTQYF.

The CDR3 DNA reads TGTGCCAGCAGCTTAAAAGTCGCCGCTAGGGAGACCCAGTACTTC. Translating gives CASSLKVAARETQYF. The V and J genes are TRBV7-9 and TRBJ2-5; no definite D call. The CDR3 contains 15 residues. Germline values: CDR1 SEHNR, CDR2 FQNEAQ (reference sequence). The ends were cut back, 2 bases at V and 5 bases at J, with 15 bases in the middle.

The rearrangement links TRBV9 to TRBJ2-3; D uncertain. This CDR3 is 16 amino acids long. In germline, CDR1 is SGDLS, CDR2 YYNGEE. The V and J ends lost 3 bases and 3 bases respectively, with 17 bases between them. CDR3 sequence: CASSALPSAGTDTQYF. The CDR3 nucleotides read TGTGCCAGCAGCGCCCTCCCGAGCGCCGGGACAGATACGCAGTATTTT.

V is TRBV9 and J is TRBJ2-6; 7 bases are shared with TRBD1. This CDR3 is built from 15 residues. J lost 2 bases, V lost 3 bases, and 2 bases had no gene match. Germline V gives CDR1 SGDLS, CDR2 YYNGEE. Here the CDR3 reads CASSDDRAGANVLTF. Here the CDR3 DNA reads TGTGCCAGCAGCGACGACAGGGCTGGGGCCAACGTCCTGACTTTC.

V gene TRBV27 combines with J gene TRBJ2-5; 7 bases map to TRBD2. Germline CDR1 MNHEY, CDR2 SMNVEV (reference sequence). CDR3 length: 14 residues. The ends lost 2 bases at V and 2 bases at J; junction bases unmatched: 2. In DNA form, the CDR3 reads TGTGCCAGCAGTTTACTAGCGGAACAAGAGACCCAGTACTTC. Translation gives CASSLLAEQETQYF.

The CDR3 protein is CASSPGGGYNEQFF. The CDR3, as DNA: TGCGCCAGCAGCCCGGGGGGGGGCTACAATGAGCAGTTCTTC. J is TRBJ2-1 and V is TRBV5-1; TRBD2 matches at 8 bases. The CDR3 loop spans 14 amino acids. Germline CDR1 is SGHRS and CDR2 is YFSETQ. J was trimmed by 3 bases and V by 4 bases; bases with no gene match: 3.

The rearrangement uses TRBV20-1 and TRBJ1-2; 9 positions agree with TRBD1. Germline trimming cut 0 bases from V and 4 bases from J; bases unmatched to any gene: 12. The length of the CDR3 is 17 residues. Germline V gene data show CDR1 as DFQATT and CDR2 as SNEGSKA (reference sequence). The chain's CDR3 is CSARDPGQGNFIYGYTF. The CDR3 coding sequence is TGCAGTGCTAGAGATCCGGGACAGGGAAATTTTATCTATGGCTACACCTTC.

The chain couples TRBV12-5 to TRBJ1-2; D is ambiguous. Germline values: CDR1 LGHNT, CDR2 FRNRAP. The CDR3 contains 13 residues. Trimming removed 6 bases at V and 0 bases at J, with 8 bases between. CDR3 nucleotides: TGTGCTAGTGGGGACGGCCCTAACTATGGCTACACCTTC. This encodes CASGDGPNYGYTF.

The chain couples TRBV25-1 to TRBJ1-1; D gene ambiguous. The length of the CDR3 is 13 residues. Germline CDR1 MGHDK, CDR2 SYGVNS. The V and J ends lost 5 bases and 1 base respectively, with 8 bases between them. The CDR3 DNA follows: TGTGCCAGCAGTTTGTCAGGGAACACTGAAGCTTTCTTT. It yields the protein CASSLSGNTEAFF.